This T cell receptor beta chain stems from a study of blood T cell repertoires in COVID-19. Study in general: Nucleic acid was either cDNA or gDNA, and it came from T cells, B-cell-depleted T cells, or PBMCs.

Sequenced by immunoSEQ multiplex PCR; TCRdb stores in-frame clones only, minus some. The sample has 200,000 to 300,000 clones, approximately 80% seen once; the top ten hold approximately 30%. From germline, CDR1 is SGHNT and CDR2 YENEEA. V shed 1 base and J shed 5 bases, with 18 bases lying between them. CDR3 length equals 17 residues. The origin of this receptor is a man aged 35-49 years with acute or convalescent COVID-19. The genes are TRBV11-3 and TRBJ2-1; maybe TRBD1 (6 bases). The specimen was peripheral blood. This CDR3 reads CASSLAVGAAPHNEQFF. The CDR3 DNA reads TGTGCCAGCAGCTTAGCGGTGGGGGCGGCCCCCCACAATGAGCAGTTCTTC.